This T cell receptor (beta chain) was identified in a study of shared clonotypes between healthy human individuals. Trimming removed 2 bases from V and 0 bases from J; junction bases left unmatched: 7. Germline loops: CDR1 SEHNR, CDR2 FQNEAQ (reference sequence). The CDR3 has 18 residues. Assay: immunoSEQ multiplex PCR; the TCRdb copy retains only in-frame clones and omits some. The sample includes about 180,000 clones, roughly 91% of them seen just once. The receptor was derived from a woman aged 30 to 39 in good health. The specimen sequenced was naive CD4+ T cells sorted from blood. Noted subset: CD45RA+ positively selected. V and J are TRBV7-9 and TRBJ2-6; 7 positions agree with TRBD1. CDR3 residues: CASSLRGQSSSGANVLTF. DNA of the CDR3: TGTGCCAGCAGCTTAAGGGGACAGTCAAGCTCTGGGGCCAACGTCCTGACTTTC.